Below, one TCR beta chain is given with its context. Its antigen is currently unknown. PCR was performed a second time for about 6 to 12 cycles using a sample-barcoded 5' primer and a J-beta primer mix. One entry per CDR3 protein results from TCRdb running MiXCR on the 5' RACE reads. The sample carries some 1.5 million distinct CDR3 sequences, roughly 43% recorded once. The data were obtained in a study of blood T cells in healthy people across ages. With 0 bases removed from V and 1 base from J, the gap between germline ends came to 7 bases. Per the germline V gene, CDR1 is MNHEY and CDR2 is SVGAGI. This CDR3 comprises 14 residues. Each sample had at least 6 million PBMCs isolated. Study outcomes and limitations: The long-lived group displayed more naive CD4+ cells, plus higher diversity, than the aged donors did. A roughly linear fall in TCR beta diversity per million T cells was seen with increasing age. A strong correlation was found between TCR beta diversity and the percentage of naive T cells.

This chain connects TRBV6-5 to TRBJ2-7; D unclear. The sequencing input was blood. This TCR was sampled from a woman between 18 and 29 years old in good health. The CDR3 sequence is CASSYSKVSYEQYF. In DNA form, the CDR3 reads TGTGCCAGCAGTTACTCGAAGGTATCCTACGAGCAGTACTTC.